The 17 T cell receptor beta chains reported below all come from one sample, sequenced in a study of blood T cells in healthy people across ages. PCR was performed a second time for about 6 to 12 cycles using a sample-barcoded 5' primer and a J-beta primer mix. TCRdb used MiXCR to reprocess the 5' RACE reads, holding one entry per CDR3 protein. The sample carries about 1.8 million distinct CDR3 sequences, around 48% recorded once. The sequenced material came from blood. The source of these receptors is a woman in her thirties or forties in good health.

The chain combines TRBV6-5 with TRBJ2-5, with D tentatively TRBD1 (5 bases). The CDR3 contains 13 residues. Trimming pared 7 bases from V and 0 bases from J, leaving 9 bases between. Germline V gives CDR1 MNHEY, CDR2 SVGAGI. The DNA for the CDR3 is TGTGCCAGCAAGGGGATGTACCAAGAGACCCAGTACTTC. Translating gives CASKGMYQETQYF.

The chain employs TRBV5-6 and TRBJ2-1, with 9 bases lining up with TRBD1. There are 16 residues in the CDR3. Looked up from germline, CDR1 is SGHDT and CDR2 is YYEEEE. The V and J ends lost 4 bases and 6 bases, in that order; junction bases with no gene match: 11. The CDR3 nucleotides are TGTGCCAGCAGCGCGTGGGGACAGGGACTTAGCAATGAGCAGTTCTTC. It is translated as CASSAWGQGLSNEQFF.

This clonotype was detected only a few times. The chain employs TRBV7-2 and TRBJ2-7, with TRBD2 matching 8 bases. CDR1 and CDR2 from the germline V gene are SGHTA and FQGNSA. J lost 4 bases, V lost 5 bases, and 7 bases had no gene match. CDR3 size: 14 residues. The CDR3 protein is CASSPPGLVYEQYF. The CDR3 DNA reads as TGTGCCAGCAGCCCGCCGGGACTAGTTTACGAGCAGTACTTC.

The J gene is TRBJ1-1, the V gene TRBV27; D possibly corresponds to TRBD1 (5 bases). Trimming took 6 bases from V and 3 from J, leaving 20 bases between them. The CDR3 totals 16 residues. Germline V CDR1 and CDR2: MNHEY, SMNVEV (reference sequence). The CDR3 sequence: CASSINSARGDTEAFF. The CDR3 DNA follows: TGTGCCAGCAGCATTAACTCGGCCCGGGGGGACACTGAAGCTTTCTTT.

V and J are TRBV14 and TRBJ2-7; weak D call: TRBD1 (6 bases). Germline V gene data show CDR1 as SGHDN and CDR2 as FVKESK. The CDR3 loop spans 17 amino acids. Trimming left V 0 bases short and J 3 bases short, with 18 bases between. The CDR3 DNA sequence: TGTGCCAGCAGCCAAGATTCCCCGGGACACCCACTCTACGAGCAGTACTTC. Translation: CASSQDSPGHPLYEQYF.

This clonotype was observed a handful of times. This sequence joins TRBV7-2 and TRBJ1-5; TRBD1 is a possible D gene (6 bases). Trimming took off 2 bases at V and 6 bases at J, with 17 bases between the two ends. The CDR3 covers 16 residues. Germline lookup yields CDR1 SGHTA and CDR2 FQGNSA. This CDR3 reads CASSLLRQGLTQPQHF. Here the CDR3 DNA reads TGTGCCAGCAGCTTACTCCGGCAGGGGCTTACTCAGCCCCAGCATTTT.

Points on this clonotype: The junction departs from the called germline gene at one end, perhaps through a read error. The chain joins TRBV7-2 to TRBJ2-5, with 8 bases lining up with TRBD2. CDR1 and CDR2 from the germline V gene are SGHTA and FQGNSA. The CDR3 length is 15 residues. The CDR3 sequence is CAGSLTGGLVETQYF. As DNA, the CDR3 is TGTGCCGGCAGCTTAACGGGGGGGCTCGTAGAGACCCAGTACTTC.

The gene calls are TRBV20-1 and TRBJ2-7; 7 bases fit TRBD1. V lost 0 bases to trimming and J lost 2 bases; unmatched junction nucleotides: 4. The CDR3 extends over 14 amino acids. Germline assignment: CDR1 DFQATT and CDR2 SNEGSKA (reference sequence). CDR3 in amino acids: CSARDRTGAYEQYF. In DNA form, the CDR3 reads TGCAGTGCTAGAGACCGGACAGGAGCCTACGAGCAGTACTTC.

V gene TRBV28 combines with J gene TRBJ2-1; no reliable D call. Germline V gene sequence: CDR1 MDHEN, CDR2 SYDVKM. V was shortened by 1 base and J by 5 bases, with 12 bases between the two germline ends. This CDR3 has 15 amino acids. This CDR3 is CASSLYLADNNEQFF. As DNA, the CDR3 is TGTGCCAGCAGTTTATATCTGGCAGACAACAATGAGCAGTTCTTC.

In this sample, this clonotype turned up a few times. This chain links TRBV4-3 with TRBJ2-1; D might be TRBD2 (6 bases). The V gene's germline CDR1 is LGHNA and CDR2 YSLEER. Trimming removed 2 bases at V and 5 bases at J, with 13 bases between. The length of the CDR3 is 15 residues. The CDR3 region is CASSQSSGLNNEQFF. The CDR3 DNA reads TGCGCCAGCAGCCAATCGAGCGGGCTTAACAATGAGCAGTTCTTC.

The V call is TRBV2, the J call TRBJ1-1, with TRBD1 as a possible D gene (5 bases). V dropped 4 bases and J dropped 7 bases, with 13 bases sitting between them. Germline CDR1 SNHLY, CDR2 FYNNEI. The CDR3 consists of 13 residues. DNA for the CDR3: TGTGCCAGCAGTGTCCGACAGTTAGGTGAAGCTTTCTTT. Its protein product is CASSVRQLGEAFF. Filled out from reference TRBV2 and TRBJ1-1, the complete variable domain reads EPEVTQTPSHQVTQMGQEVILRCVPISNHLYFYWYRQILGQKVEFLVSFYNNEISEKSEIFDDQFSVERPDGSNFTLKIRSTKLEDSAMYFCASSVRQLGEAFFGQGTRLTVV.

This chain joins TRBV29-1 and TRBJ1-1; D call uncertain. V was trimmed by 3 bases and J by 10 bases, leaving 12 bases between them. The CDR3 has 11 amino acids. Germline CDR1 reads SQVTM; CDR2 reads ANQGSEA. The CDR3 protein is CSVELALGAFF. The CDR3 DNA sequence: TGCAGCGTTGAGTTGGCCCTGGGAGCTTTCTTT.

This clonotype came up many times. The chain uses TRBV7-2 and TRBJ2-3, with D possibly TRBD2 on 5 matching bases. With 6 bases removed from V and 5 bases from J, the gap between germline ends came to 9 bases. CDR1 and CDR2 from the germline V gene are SGHTA and FQGNSA. This CDR3 contains 12 residues. This chain's CDR3 is CASSPGRDTQYF. For the CDR3, the DNA is TGTGCCAGCAGTCCGGGGAGAGATACGCAGTATTTT.

The chain links TRBV23-1 to TRBJ2-7; TRBD1 or TRBD2 may be the D gene (5 bases each). TRBV23-1 is treated as an ORF (open reading frame) with a function not yet certain. V lost 4 bases and J 5 bases, leaving 12 bases between the germline ends. CDR3 size: 13 residues. The chain's CDR3 is CASSPGPTHEQYF. Here the CDR3 DNA reads TGCGCCAGCAGTCCGGGGCCTACCCACGAGCAGTACTTC.

There are a few counts of this clonotype. The chain links TRBV7-9 to TRBJ2-1; TRBD2 aligns across 10 bases. Per germline, CDR1 SEHNR and CDR2 FQNEAQ (reference sequence). V was clipped by 2 bases and J by 8 bases; unmatched bases: 9. This CDR3 is built from 16 residues. The CDR3 DNA reads TGTGCCAGCAGCTTACCGTTTGAGCGGGGGGGGGATGAGCAGTTCTTC. Protein product: CASSLPFERGGDEQFF.

The gene calls are TRBV4-2 and TRBJ1-2, with TRBD1 matching over 9 bases. V shed 4 bases, J shed 2 bases, and the junction held 5 bases outside the gene matches. The CDR3 loop spans 15 amino acids. Germline assignment: CDR1 LGHNA and CDR2 YNFKEQ. CDR3 sequence: CASSPDRGRNYGYTF. In DNA, the CDR3 is TGTGCCAGCAGCCCGGACAGGGGCCGGAACTATGGCTACACCTTC.

Only a few counts were recorded for this clonotype. This chain connects TRBV10-3 to TRBJ1-2; no clear D gene. The CDR3 is made up of 13 amino acids. Germline V lookup: CDR1 ENHRY, CDR2 SYGVKD. With 5 bases removed from V and 5 bases from J, the gap between germline ends came to 12 bases. The CDR3, as DNA: TGTGCCATCAGTCCGGACGGTATATATGGCTACACCTTC. Protein: CAISPDGIYGYTF.